This TCR beta chain came from a study of cytomegalovirus exposure and HLA in healthy donors. Broader study findings: Indistinguishable V segments such as TRBV6-2 and TRBV6-3 were excluded. Most TCR beta V segments were productive about 87% or about 30% of the time in an earlier analysis.

Of note for this clone: The antigen remains unidentified.

Vbeta (60) and Jbeta (13) primers were used in the PCR. Only in-frame clones appear in the TCRdb table, and some are missing; sequencing was by immunoSEQ multiplex PCR. Here the sample spans about 140,000 clones, about four fifths being singletons. The CDR3 has 15 amino acids. In germline, CDR1 is SGDLS, CDR2 YYNGEE. The source of this sequence is a man in his forties in good health and CMV-seropositive. Sequences were obtained from PBMCs. This chain uses TRBV9 with TRBJ2-5; TRBD1 might be the D (6 bases). The J call is doubtful: the DNA matches TRBJ2-7 better. The DNA for the CDR3 is TGTGCCAGCAGCGTAGGGACAGCATTTTCCTACGAGCAGTACTTC. Its translation is CASSVGTAFSYEQYF.